This entry lists 18 T cell receptor beta chains sequenced from one sample in a study of early T cells in non-severe SARS-CoV-2 infection. TCRdb called the 5' RACE reads again in MiXCR, with one record for every CDR3 protein. Among around 82,000 distinct CDR3 sequences listed, over 9% were seen once. The material sequenced was whole blood. The receptors were gathered from an adult who was a healthcare worker with PCR-confirmed SARS-CoV-2 infection or an uninfected control (not recorded which).

The gene calls are TRBV4-2 and TRBJ2-3, with D unresolved. This CDR3 has 18 residues. V gave up 6 bases and J gave up 4 bases, with 26 bases separating them. Germline CDR1 LGHNA, CDR2 YNFKEQ. For the CDR3, the DNA is TGTGCCAGCAGGCCAAGTTTCGGTAGGGTACCCGAAGCAGATACGCAGTATTTT. Its protein product is CASRPSFGRVPEADTQYF.

Only a few counts were recorded for this clonotype. This chain joins TRBV20-1 and TRBJ2-1, with 7 bases lining up with TRBD2. Germline V gives CDR1 DFQATT, CDR2 SNEGSKA (reference sequence). The V and J ends lost 3 bases and 3 bases, in that order; junction bases with no gene match: 11. The CDR3 has 16 residues. CDR3 loop: CSARPLGGTNYNEQFF. In DNA, the CDR3 is TGCAGTGCTAGGCCCTTGGGGGGGACTAACTACAATGAGCAGTTCTTC.

The chain has TRBV4-1 and TRBJ1-5; D not certain. The CDR3 consists of 15 residues. V lost 5 bases and J 7 bases, leaving 18 bases between the germline ends. Germline values: CDR1 MGHRA, CDR2 YSYEKL. The CDR3 region has the DNA TGCGCCAGCAGCGAGAGGGTAAACTTCGGCCAGCCCCAGCATTTT. Translated, it gives CASSERVNFGQPQHF.

This clonotype was counted a few times. At one end the junction does not follow the germline gene, possibly because of a read error. The genes are TRBV5-5 and TRBJ2-2; D not certain. Germline V gives CDR1 SGHKS, CDR2 YYEKEE (reference sequence). The CDR3 has 16 amino acids. CDR3 sequence reads: CASSLARAANTGELFF. The DNA of the CDR3 is TGTGCCAGCAGTTTGGCCCGGGCAGCCAACACCGGGGAGCTGTTTTTT. The variable domain in full, with the rest retrieved from reference TRBV5-5 and TRBJ2-2, is DAGVTQSPTHLIKTRGQQVTLRCSPISGHKSVSWYQQVLGQGPQFIFQYYEKEERGRGNFPDRFSARQFPNYSSELNVNALLLGDSALYLCASSLARAANTGELFFGEGSRLTVL.

Ten or more counts support this clonotype. This rearrangement joins TRBV14 to TRBJ1-4; D unclear. The CDR3 totals 13 residues. V lost 1 base and J 7 bases, leaving 7 bases between the germline ends. Germline lookup yields CDR1 SGHDN and CDR2 FVKESK. In DNA, the CDR3 is TGTGCCAGCAGCCAAGTCGGGAGTGAAAAACTGTTTTTT. Encoded protein: CASSQVGSEKLFF.

This clonotype was detected ten times or more. The chain is built from TRBV7-9 and TRBJ1-1, with D possibly TRBD1 on 5 matching bases. Germline lookup yields CDR1 SEHNR and CDR2 FQNEAQ (reference sequence). Trimming pared 3 bases from V and 8 bases from J, leaving 10 bases between. The CDR3 is 12 amino acids. The chain's CDR3 is CASSLGPDEAFF. In DNA form, the CDR3 reads TGTGCCAGCAGCTTGGGGCCGGACGAAGCTTTCTTT.

In DNA form, the CDR3 reads TGTGCCAGCAGTGAAAATTGGGGAAGCTATGGCTACACCTTC. Its translation: CASSENWGSYGYTF. The gene calls are TRBV2 and TRBJ1-2; no definite D call. Germline lookup yields CDR1 SNHLY and CDR2 FYNNEI. The CDR3 loop spans 14 amino acids. The V end lost 2 bases, the J end lost 4 bases, and 11 bases lay between the germline ends.

This clonotype has just a few counts. The chain combines TRBV19 with TRBJ1-5; D perhaps matches TRBD1 (5 bases). Germline CDR1 is LNHDA and CDR2 is SQIVND (reference sequence). The CDR3 is 13 amino acids. V lost 9 bases and J lost 3, with 12 bases in between. This chain's CDR3 is CASRGLLNQPQHF. In DNA form, the CDR3 reads TGTGCCAGCCGGGGACTACTCAATCAGCCCCAGCATTTT. The variable domain in full, completed from reference TRBV19 and TRBJ1-5, reads DGGITQSPKYLFRKEGQNVTLSCEQNLNHDAMYWYRQDPGQGLRLIYYSQIVNDFQKGDIAEGYSVSREKKESFPLTVTSAQKNPTAFYLCASRGLLNQPQHFGDGTRLSIL.

This chain joins TRBV5-1 and TRBJ1-1, with 8 bases matching TRBD1. The CDR3 runs to 14 residues. The germline V gene encodes CDR1 SGHRS and CDR2 YFSETQ. The junction had 5 bases not matched to a gene; V was cut back by 3 bases and J by 4 bases. CDR3 region: CASSSGGRITEAFF. In DNA, the CDR3 is TGCGCCAGCAGCTCAGGGGGCCGAATCACTGAAGCTTTCTTT. Full variable domain (rest looked up from reference TRBV5-1 and TRBJ1-1): KAGVTQTPRYLIKTRGQQVTLSCSPISGHRSVSWYQQTPGQGLQFLFEYFSETQRNKGNFPGRFSGRQFSNSRSEMNVSTLELGDSALYLCASSSGGRITEAFFGQGTRLTVV.

This clonotype has a handful of counts. V and J are TRBV5-6 and TRBJ1-5; D is ambiguous. The CDR3 spans 15 residues. Germline V gene sequence: CDR1 SGHDT, CDR2 YYEEEE. V lost 0 bases and J lost 10, with 17 bases in between. CDR3 in amino acids: CASSLVSAQSAPQHF. The CDR3 DNA sequence: TGTGCCAGCAGCTTGGTTTCAGCTCAATCAGCCCCCCAGCATTTT.

In its sample, this clonotype was seen many times. V gene TRBV20-1 combines with J gene TRBJ2-6; possible D gene TRBD1, 6 bases. The V and J ends lost 0 bases and 1 base respectively, with 16 bases between them. The CDR3 runs to 18 residues. Germline CDR1 is DFQATT and CDR2 is SNEGSKA (reference sequence). The CDR3 loop is CSARDLGRGESGANVLTF. In nucleotides, the CDR3 is TGCAGTGCTAGAGATCTTGGCAGGGGAGAGTCTGGGGCCAACGTCCTGACTTTC.

In this sample, this clonotype turned up many times. The chain uses TRBV5-1 and TRBJ1-2, with D unclear. The CDR3 loop spans 15 amino acids. Trimming took off 1 base at V and 6 bases at J, with 16 bases between the two ends. Germline loops: CDR1 SGHRS, CDR2 YFSETQ. As DNA, the CDR3 is TGCGCCAGCAGCTTGAGGTTGGAGGGAGCTAATGGCTACACCTTC. The encoded protein is CASSLRLEGANGYTF. Full variable domain (missing parts from reference TRBV5-1 and TRBJ1-2): KAGVTQTPRYLIKTRGQQVTLSCSPISGHRSVSWYQQTPGQGLQFLFEYFSETQRNKGNFPGRFSGRQFSNSRSEMNVSTLELGDSALYLCASSLRLEGANGYTFGSGTRLTVV.

This clonotype was observed a handful of times. The chain employs TRBV5-1 and TRBJ1-1; the D is unclear. CDR3 length: 15 residues. Trimming left V 0 bases short and J 2 bases short, with 11 bases between. Per the germline V gene, CDR1 is SGHRS and CDR2 is YFSETQ. CDR3 nucleotides: TGCGCCAGCAGCTTGGATAACGCGGCTAACACTGAAGCTTTCTTT. Its translation: CASSLDNAANTEAFF. Drawing the rest from reference TRBV5-1 and TRBJ1-1, the complete variable domain is KAGVTQTPRYLIKTRGQQVTLSCSPISGHRSVSWYQQTPGQGLQFLFEYFSETQRNKGNFPGRFSGRQFSNSRSEMNVSTLELGDSALYLCASSLDNAANTEAFFGQGTRLTVV.

In this sample, this clonotype turned up a few times. In DNA form, the CDR3 reads TGTGCCAGCAGCTTAGTAGAAGGGACAGGGTATTACGAGCAGTACTTC. This translates into CASSLVEGTGYYEQYF. The chain employs TRBV11-2 and TRBJ2-7, with 9 positions matching TRBD1. V lost 1 base and J lost 4; bases outside the gene matches: 8. The CDR3 has 16 amino acids. Germline V lookup: CDR1 SGHAT, CDR2 FQNNGV.

This clonotype occurred a few times. This rearrangement joins TRBV6-6 to TRBJ1-5; 7 positions match TRBD1. CDR3 length: 14 amino acids. With V trimmed by 9 bases and J by 1 base, 6 bases remained unmatched. CDR1 is MNHNY, CDR2 SVGAGI, per germline (reference sequence). CDR3 coding DNA: TGTGCCAGTACGACAGGGCTAAGCAATCAGCCCCAGCATTTT. Translation gives CASTTGLSNQPQHF.

This clonotype was detected a few times. The gene calls are TRBV18 and TRBJ2-1; 13 bases agree with TRBD2. The CDR3 contains 16 residues. Per germline, CDR1 KGHSH and CDR2 LQKENI. V was clipped by 0 bases and J by 6 bases; unmatched bases: 2. The CDR3 protein is CASSPPLAGGTNEQFF. CDR3 DNA: TGTGCCAGCTCACCACCACTAGCGGGGGGGACCAATGAGCAGTTCTTC.

The rearrangement links TRBV6-5 to TRBJ1-1; maybe TRBD1 (6 bases). The CDR3 runs to 13 residues. CDR1 is MNHEY and CDR2 is SVGAGI in the germline V gene. The germline V and J ends were trimmed by 5 bases and 7 bases, with 14 bases remaining between them. The DNA of the CDR3 is TGTGCCAGCAGTCCTAATACAGGGATTGAAGCTTTCTTT. It codes for CASSPNTGIEAFF.

This clonotype was recorded a few times. The rearrangement uses TRBV5-1 and TRBJ2-3; 13 nucleotides match TRBD2. The germline V gene encodes CDR1 SGHRS and CDR2 YFSETQ. The J segment lost 1 base and the V segment lost 1 base, leaving 3 bases of the junction unmatched. The CDR3 consists of 17 residues. CDR3 protein: CASSLWGTSGGTDTQYF. The CDR3 DNA reads as TGCGCCAGCAGCTTGTGGGGGACTAGCGGGGGCACAGATACGCAGTATTTT.